The 19 T cell receptor beta chains below come from one sample, sequenced in a study of control samples from healthy donors and cancer patients. The repertoire was sequenced with immunoSEQ multiplex PCR; TCRdb's copy has only in-frame clones and lacks some. The table shows tens of thousands of clones, with around 95% occurring only once. Sequenced sample: blood. These receptors came from a woman younger than 30 in good health.

This chain links TRBV9 with TRBJ1-4, with D possibly being TRBD1 (6 bases). This CDR3 spans 14 amino acids. The ends were cut back, 1 base at V and 8 bases at J, with 12 bases in the middle. Germline assignment: CDR1 SGDLS and CDR2 YYNGEE. The CDR3 is CASSVRQGTEKLFF. In DNA, the CDR3 is TGTGCCAGCAGCGTACGTCAGGGGACGGAAAAACTGTTTTTT.

The chain carries TRBV27 and TRBJ1-3; the D is unclear. The CDR3 length is 14 residues. Trimming took 2 bases from V and 2 from J, leaving 7 bases between them. From germline, CDR1 is MNHEY and CDR2 SMNVEV (reference sequence). Written as DNA, the CDR3 is TGTGCCAGCAGTTTACAGCTGCCTGGAAACACCATATATTTT. Protein product: CASSLQLPGNTIYF.

This chain uses TRBV4-3 with TRBJ1-1, with D uncertain. This CDR3 spans 14 amino acids. CDR1 and CDR2 (germline): LGHNA, YSLEER. V was trimmed by 1 base and J by 4 bases, leaving 10 bases between them. The CDR3 DNA follows: TGCGCCAGCAGCCAAGCCGGGGAGTCCACTGAAGCTTTCTTT. Translation gives CASSQAGESTEAFF.

This rearrangement joins TRBV7-9 to TRBJ1-4, with a possible D match to TRBD1 (6 bases). Germline V gene sequence: CDR1 SEHNR, CDR2 FQNEAQ (reference sequence). Trimming left V 5 bases short and J 6 bases short, with 16 bases between. The CDR3 has 15 amino acids. This CDR3 is CASSPRGGADEKLFF. The CDR3 coding sequence is TGTGCCAGCAGCCCAAGGGGGGGGGCAGATGAAAAACTGTTTTTT.

V is TRBV9 and J is TRBJ1-1; 7 nucleotides match TRBD1. The V segment lost 3 bases and the J segment 1 base; nucleotides outside the gene matches: 6. The CDR3 contains 15 residues. Germline CDR1 is SGDLS and CDR2 is YYNGEE. The CDR3 DNA follows: TGTGCCAGCAGCGCCGGAGGGGGCTCGAACACTGAAGCTTTCTTT. Its protein is CASSAGGGSNTEAFF.

Notes on this clone: Mismatch with germline at one junction end may stem from a read error. The chain links TRBV5-6 to TRBJ2-5, with TRBD2 matching 8 bases. The germline gives CDR1 SGHDT, CDR2 YYEEEE. The CDR3 has 13 amino acids. As DNA, the CDR3 is TGTGCCAGCAGCTTGGGGCTAGCGGGTTCCTGGAACTTC. The encoded protein is CASSLGLAGSWNF. Looking up the rest from reference TRBV5-6 and TRBJ2-5 gives the full variable domain: DAGVTQSPTHLIKTRGQQVTLRCSPKSGHDTVSWYQQALGQGPQFIFQYYEEEERQRGNFPDRFSGHQFPNYSSELNVNALLLGDSALYLCASSLGLAGSWNFGPGTRLLVL.

The chain uses TRBV11-2 and TRBJ1-4; perhaps TRBD1 as D (5 bases). With 4 bases removed from V and 6 bases from J, the gap between germline ends came to 21 bases. The CDR3 has 17 residues. In germline, CDR1 is SGHAT, CDR2 FQNNGV. The CDR3 sequence is CASSSEPGLQGDEKLFF. The CDR3 nucleotides read TGTGCCAGCAGCTCGGAACCGGGACTCCAAGGGGATGAAAAACTGTTTTTT.

The CDR3 is CASSPGLENTEAFF. In DNA, the CDR3 is TGTGCCAGCTCACCAGGGTTGGAGAACACTGAAGCTTTCTTT. The chain uses TRBV18 and TRBJ1-1, with D uncertain. Looked up from germline, CDR1 is KGHSH and CDR2 is LQKENI. V was trimmed by 2 bases and J by 1 base, leaving 8 bases between them. This CDR3 has 14 residues.

This clone came up once. The chain carries TRBV2 and TRBJ2-7; D call uncertain. The CDR3 length is 12 residues. Germline CDR1 SNHLY, CDR2 FYNNEI. Deletions cut 5 bases from V and 4 bases from J, with 9 bases between. As DNA, the CDR3 is TGTGCCAGCAGTCTTCGTTTTTACGAGCAGTACTTC. Protein: CASSLRFYEQYF.

The chain carries TRBV6-2 or TRBV6-3 and TRBJ2-7; no definite D call. V lost 6 bases, J lost 0 bases, and 12 bases lay in between. This CDR3 spans 14 amino acids. Germline assignment: CDR1 MNHEY and CDR2 SVGEGT. CDR3 in DNA: TGTGCCAGCAGCAGAAGGTCTCCCTCCTACGAGCAGTACTTC. Its translation: CASSRRSPSYEQYF.

The chain couples TRBV7-9 to TRBJ2-1; 8 nucleotides line up with TRBD1. CDR1 and CDR2 (germline): SEHNR, FQNEAQ (reference sequence). The CDR3 contains 15 residues. Losses at the gene ends were 6 bases for V and 6 bases for J; bases not matched to a gene: 10. The CDR3 protein is CASSFLGQGGNEQFF. CDR3 bases: TGTGCCAGCAGTTTTTTAGGACAGGGAGGCAATGAGCAGTTCTTC.

CDR3 nucleotide sequence: TGTGCCAGCAGCCCCCGGTCGGGGAGAAACACAGATACGCAGTATTTT. This gives the protein CASSPRSGRNTDTQYF. This chain uses TRBV11-3 with TRBJ2-3; TRBD2 is a possible D gene (5 bases). The CDR3 has 16 residues. Trimming took off 5 bases at V and 2 bases at J, with 17 bases between the two ends. Per the germline V gene, CDR1 is SGHNT and CDR2 is YENEEA.

As DNA, the CDR3 is TGTGCCAGCAGCCTAAGGACAGCTTCGAACACCGGGGAGCTGTTTTTT. It translates to CASSLRTASNTGELFF. This chain joins TRBV11-2 and TRBJ2-2; D is perhaps TRBD1 (6 bases). V was pared by 5 bases and J by 0 bases, with 13 bases between. The CDR3 length is 16 residues. Germline V gene sequence: CDR1 SGHAT, CDR2 FQNNGV.

This chain connects TRBV27 to TRBJ1-1; D not certain. V lost 2 bases, J lost 8 bases, and 12 bases lay in between. CDR1 MNHEY and CDR2 SMNVEV come from the germline V gene (reference sequence). The CDR3 length is 13 residues. CDR3 residues: CASSLSGQSEAFF. The CDR3 DNA is TGTGCCAGCAGTTTAAGCGGGCAAAGCGAAGCTTTCTTT.

The table lists this clone with a count of one. The rearrangement uses TRBV18 and TRBJ1-2; 9 bases are a match to TRBD1. CDR1 and CDR2 from the germline V gene are KGHSH and LQKENI. V dropped 5 bases and J dropped 8; count of bases not matched to a gene: 9. CDR3 size: 14 residues. Written as DNA, the CDR3 is TGTGCCAGCTCATTCCGGGACAGGGAGGTCGGCTACACCTTC. Residues: CASSFRDREVGYTF. Full variable domain (missing parts from reference TRBV18 and TRBJ1-2): NAGVMQNPRHLVRRRGQEARLRCSPMKGHSHVYWYRQLPEEGLKFMVYLQKENIIDESGMPKERFSAEFPKEGPSILRIQQVVRGDSAAYFCASSFRDREVGYTFGSGTRLTVV.

The chain is built from TRBV29-1 and TRBJ2-7; TRBD1 matches 7 bases. V was pared by 4 bases and J by 0 bases, with 15 bases of the junction left unmatched. The CDR3 has 17 amino acids. CDR1 and CDR2 (germline): SQVTM, ANQGSEA. CDR3: CSVGRILGQVSSYEQYF. CDR3 in DNA: TGCAGCGTTGGGCGAATACTTGGACAGGTTAGCTCCTACGAGCAGTACTTC.

The V gene is TRBV29-1, the J gene TRBJ2-2; D is unresolved. Trimming took 6 bases from V and 3 from J, leaving 14 bases between them. The CDR3 contains 14 residues. Germline V CDR1 and CDR2: SQVTM, ANQGSEA. Written as DNA, the CDR3 is TGCAGCGTGGAGAAGGGCGGATACACCGGGGAGCTGTTTTTT. Residues: CSVEKGGYTGELFF.

V gene TRBV7-8 combines with J gene TRBJ1-5; 7 bases agree with TRBD1. The V segment lost 4 bases and the J segment 5 bases; nucleotides outside the gene matches: 11. The CDR3 has 16 amino acids. CDR1 is SGHVS, CDR2 FQNEAQ, per germline. CDR3 in DNA: TGTGCCAGCAGCTGGGACGACAGGGACGGCGATCAGCCCCAGCATTTT. This sequence encodes CASSWDDRDGDQPQHF.

The J gene is TRBJ2-7, the V gene TRBV5-8; 8 bases line up with TRBD1. CDR1 and CDR2 (germline): SGHTS, YDEGEE. V lost 4 bases, J lost 2 bases, and 17 bases stayed unmatched. This CDR3 spans 18 amino acids. The chain's CDR3 is CASSPDGQGRLNPYEQYF. The DNA for the CDR3 is TGTGCCAGCAGCCCCGATGGACAGGGCCGATTAAATCCCTACGAGCAGTACTTC.